Following are 23 T cell receptor beta chains from one sample sequenced in a study of beta chain features in type 1 diabetes. The study reverse transcribed the entire isolated RNA, so it sequenced expressed TCRB transcripts. Profiling relied on immunoSEQ multiplex PCR, and the TCRdb table lists in-frame clones only, not all of them. The sample lists 900,000 or so clones, about 17% seen once, with about 0.02% in the top ten. Input material: naive CD4+ T cells from blood. The receptors originated from a young woman in good health.

This clone came up a few times. V is TRBV7-2 and J is TRBJ2-2; perhaps D is TRBD1 or TRBD2 (5 bases each). The germline V and J ends were trimmed by 1 base and 1 base, with 7 bases remaining between them. Germline V gene sequence: CDR1 SGHTA, CDR2 FQGNSA. The CDR3 has 15 residues. CDR3 region: CASSLVGVNTGELFF. The CDR3 bases are TGTGCCAGCAGCTTAGTGGGGGTGAACACCGGGGAGCTGTTTTTT.

In this sample, this clone turned up a few times. The V and J genes are TRBV5-6 and TRBJ2-6, with TRBD1 as a possible D gene (5 bases). V shed 1 base and J shed 0 bases, with 14 bases lying between them. The CDR3 is 18 amino acids. Germline V gene sequence: CDR1 SGHDT, CDR2 YYEEEE. Written as DNA, the CDR3 is TGTGCCAGCAGCTTGTTGACAGCTTGGGCCTCTGGGGCCAACGTCCTGACTTTC. It yields the protein CASSLLTAWASGANVLTF.

This clone was seen a few times. The V call is TRBV7-2, the J call TRBJ2-5; D unclear. The V and J ends lost 5 bases and 2 bases respectively, with 9 bases between them. Germline V CDR1 and CDR2: SGHTA, FQGNSA. This CDR3 region has 13 residues. As DNA, the CDR3 is TGTGCCAGCAGCCCTCAATTACAAGAGACCCAGTACTTC. It is translated as CASSPQLQETQYF.

This clone was counted between two and nine times. V usage is TRBV7-2 and J usage is TRBJ2-5; D is unclear. V shed 3 bases and J shed 5 bases, with 7 bases lying between them. Germline CDR1 is SGHTA and CDR2 is FQGNSA. This CDR3 region has 12 residues. DNA of the CDR3: TGTGCCAGCAGCTTCCCGCCCGAGACCCAGTACTTC. This sequence encodes CASSFPPETQYF.

The table lists this clone with a few counts. The gene calls are TRBV20-1 and TRBJ2-2; no reliable D call. Germline-derived CDR1 and CDR2 are DFQATT and SNEGSKA (reference sequence). The CDR3 loop spans 11 amino acids. V lost 2 bases and J lost 3, with 1 base in between. CDR3 sequence reads: CSARYTGELFF. The CDR3, as DNA: TGCAGTGCTAGATACACCGGGGAGCTGTTTTTT.

There are a few counts of this clone. V gene TRBV7-9 combines with J gene TRBJ1-2; 7 bases align to TRBD1. V gave up 5 bases and J gave up 0 bases; unmatched junction bases: 6. The CDR3 sequence is 15 residues long. Looked up from germline, CDR1 is SEHNR and CDR2 is FQNEAQ (reference sequence). The CDR3 spells CASSEQGLANYGYTF. CDR3 DNA sequence: TGTGCCAGCAGCGAACAGGGGCTGGCTAACTATGGCTACACCTTC. The entire variable domain, with the rest obtained from reference TRBV7-9 and TRBJ1-2, is as follows: DTGVSQNPRHKITKRGQNVTFRCDPISEHNRLYWYRQTLGQGPEFLTYFQNEAQLEKSRLLSDRFSAERPKGSFSTLEIQRTEQGDSAMYLCASSEQGLANYGYTFGSGTRLTVV.

The rearrangement joins TRBV18 to TRBJ2-6, with D possibly TRBD1 on 5 matching bases. The V and J ends lost 1 base and 3 bases respectively, with 7 bases between them. CDR3 length: 15 amino acids. The germline V gene encodes CDR1 KGHSH and CDR2 LQKENI. The CDR3 reads CASSPRTGGANVLTF. Here the CDR3 DNA reads TGTGCCAGCTCACCACGAACAGGTGGGGCCAACGTCCTGACTTTC.

This clone was seen only a few times. The chain is built from TRBV27 and TRBJ2-5, with TRBD2 matching 8 bases. This CDR3 is 15 amino acids long. Germline V gene lookup returns CDR1 MNHEY and CDR2 SMNVEV (reference sequence). The V gene end was trimmed by 4 bases and the J gene end by 4 bases; junction bases not matched to a gene: 8. CDR3 bases: TGTGCCAGCAGTTCGTCAATAGCGGGAAGAGAGACCCAGTACTTC. It encodes CASSSSIAGRETQYF.

The chain carries TRBV14 and TRBJ1-2, with D perhaps matching TRBD1 (6 bases). The CDR3 has 14 residues. Germline CDR1 SGHDN, CDR2 FVKESK. V gave up 3 bases and J gave up 8 bases, with 16 bases separating them. This CDR3 reads CASSQDSRLWGYTF. The CDR3 DNA sequence: TGTGCCAGCAGCCAGGACAGTCGACTATGGGGCTACACCTTC.

The V call is TRBV11-1, the J call TRBJ2-2, with a possible D match to TRBD2 (5 bases). Trimming shortened V by 2 bases and J by 3 bases, and 10 bases separated the two germline ends. From germline, CDR1 is SGHAT and CDR2 FQDESV (reference sequence). This CDR3 has 15 amino acids. CDR3 amino acids: CASSLQEADTGELFF. The CDR3 nucleotides read TGTGCCAGCAGCTTACAGGAGGCGGACACCGGGGAGCTGTTTTTT.

V is TRBV9 and J is TRBJ2-2; D call uncertain. The CDR3 spans 15 residues. The V and J ends lost 4 bases and 2 bases respectively, with 12 bases between them. Per the germline V gene, CDR1 is SGDLS and CDR2 is YYNGEE. This chain's CDR3 is CASSLVGLNTGELFF. The CDR3 DNA reads TGTGCCAGCAGCCTCGTCGGGCTTAACACCGGGGAGCTGTTTTTT. The full variable domain, completed using reference TRBV9 and TRBJ2-2, is DSGVTQTPKHLITATGQRVTLRCSPRSGDLSVYWYQQSLDQGLQFLIQYYNGEERAKGNILERFSAQQFPDLHSELNLSSLELGDSALYFCASSLVGLNTGELFFGEGSRLTVL.

Only a few counts were recorded for this clone. Other DNA sequences of this sample code for an identical CDR3. V and J are TRBV7-9 and TRBJ2-5; D is possibly TRBD2 (6 bases). V shed 1 base and J shed 2 bases, with 11 bases lying between them. The CDR3 is 15 amino acids. Germline CDR1 and CDR2: SEHNR and FQNEAQ (reference sequence). CDR3 bases: TGTGCCAGCAGCTTAGGGGCCGGGGGACAAGAGACCCAGTACTTC. Its protein is CASSLGAGGQETQYF.

As concerns this clone: Its ends do not fully match the called genes, so a read error is possible. The rearrangement joins TRBV28 to TRBJ2-7, with TRBD1 identical over 9 bases. In germline, CDR1 is MDHEN, CDR2 SYDVKM. This CDR3 region has 14 residues. CDR3 sequence (DNA): TGTGCCAGCAGTTCGGGACAGGGTGTGTACGAGCAGCACTTC. Protein sequence: CASSSGQGVYEQHF. The complete variable domain, with remaining parts taken from reference TRBV28 and TRBJ2-7, reads DVKVTQSSRYLVKRTGEKVFLECVQDMDHENMFWYRQDPGLGLRLIYFSYDVKMKEKGDIPEGYSVSREKKERFSLILESASTNQTSMYLCASSSGQGVYEQHFGPGTRLTVT.

The CDR3 DNA reads TGTGCGTCCGGTGGGGAGGGCTACACCTTC. Its protein product is CASGGEGYTF. This chain joins TRBV2 and TRBJ1-2, with D uncertain. From germline, CDR1 is SNHLY and CDR2 FYNNEI. The length of the CDR3 is 10 residues.

V and J are TRBV6-5 and TRBJ1-2; tentative D call: TRBD1 (6 bases). This CDR3 comprises 12 residues. Germline-derived CDR1 and CDR2 are MNHEY and SVGAGI. V was clipped by 10 bases and J by 6 bases, with 15 bases between them. The CDR3 region is CATHDRINGYTF. CDR3 nucleotide sequence: TGTGCCACCCACGACAGGATAAATGGCTACACCTTC.

This clone was observed a handful of times. This sequence joins TRBV18 and TRBJ2-7; possibly TRBD1 for D (6 bases). The CDR3 has 14 residues. Trimming stripped 0 bases from V and 7 bases from J, with 13 bases between. Germline V gene lookup returns CDR1 KGHSH and CDR2 LQKENI. CDR3 bases: TGTGCCAGCTCACCACCTAGGGGGATTGAAGAGCAGTACTTC. This sequence encodes CASSPPRGIEEQYF.

This clone has only a few counts. This sequence joins TRBV15 and TRBJ1-5, with D perhaps TRBD1 (6 bases). Per the germline V gene, CDR1 is LNHNV and CDR2 is YYDKDF (reference sequence). The CDR3 has 17 residues. Trimming removed 5 bases from V and 6 bases from J, with 23 bases in between. CDR3 loop: CATSPPGRGVRLQPQHF. The CDR3 region has the DNA TGTGCCACCAGCCCGCCAGGAAGGGGGGTACGCCTTCAGCCCCAGCATTTT.

This clone has only a few counts. The rearrangement joins TRBV6-1 to TRBJ1-1; 10 nucleotides agree with TRBD1. Germline trimming cut 2 bases from V and 9 bases from J; bases unmatched to any gene: 6. The CDR3 loop spans 14 amino acids. CDR1 MNHNS and CDR2 SASEGT come from the germline V gene. The CDR3 DNA is TGTGCCAGCAGTGAATTGGGGACAGGGGTGAAAGCTTTCTTT. This sequence encodes CASSELGTGVKAFF.

The genes are TRBV19 and TRBJ2-5; 13 bases match TRBD2. V dropped 4 bases and J dropped 5; count of bases not matched to a gene: 10. Germline V gives CDR1 LNHDA, CDR2 SQIVND (reference sequence). The CDR3 totals 17 residues. This CDR3 is CASSTWTSGSFGETQYF. In DNA, the CDR3 is TGTGCCAGTAGTACCTGGACTAGCGGGAGTTTTGGGGAGACCCAGTACTTC.

This clone was counted a few times. The V and J genes are TRBV4-3 and TRBJ1-2; D gene ambiguous. Germline values: CDR1 LGHNA, CDR2 YSLEER. Trimming took 4 bases from V and 5 from J, leaving 11 bases between them. The CDR3 sequence is 13 residues long. Here the CDR3 reads CASSPMSGYGYTF. The CDR3 bases are TGCGCCAGCAGCCCCATGTCTGGGTATGGCTACACCTTC.

V usage is TRBV7-2 and J usage is TRBJ2-5; TRBD2 aligns across 10 bases. CDR3 size: 15 residues. Germline V gene sequence: CDR1 SGHTA, CDR2 FQGNSA. V lost 5 bases to trimming and J lost 5 bases; unmatched junction nucleotides: 8. The CDR3 coding sequence is TGTGCCAGCAGCGCAGGGACTAGCGTCCTCGAGACCCAGTACTTC. Translated, it gives CASSAGTSVLETQYF.

This clone was seen a handful of times. This chain joins TRBV27 and TRBJ2-7; 7 nucleotides align to TRBD1. Germline V CDR1 and CDR2: MNHEY, SMNVEV (reference sequence). J lost 3 bases, V lost 2 bases, and 7 bases had no gene match. The CDR3 length is 15 residues. The CDR3 DNA follows: TGTGCCAGCAGTTTAATGTGGACAGGTCGCTACGAGCAGTACTTC. It codes for CASSLMWTGRYEQYF.

This clone has just a few counts. The CDR3 DNA follows: TGTGCCAGCAGCGTAGGTCTGGGGCAGTCCTACGAGCAGTACTTC. It specifies CASSVGLGQSYEQYF. This chain uses TRBV9 with TRBJ2-7, with a possible D match to TRBD1 (5 bases). The CDR3 extends over 15 amino acids. In germline, CDR1 is SGDLS, CDR2 YYNGEE. V shed 0 bases and J shed 1 base, with 11 bases lying between them.